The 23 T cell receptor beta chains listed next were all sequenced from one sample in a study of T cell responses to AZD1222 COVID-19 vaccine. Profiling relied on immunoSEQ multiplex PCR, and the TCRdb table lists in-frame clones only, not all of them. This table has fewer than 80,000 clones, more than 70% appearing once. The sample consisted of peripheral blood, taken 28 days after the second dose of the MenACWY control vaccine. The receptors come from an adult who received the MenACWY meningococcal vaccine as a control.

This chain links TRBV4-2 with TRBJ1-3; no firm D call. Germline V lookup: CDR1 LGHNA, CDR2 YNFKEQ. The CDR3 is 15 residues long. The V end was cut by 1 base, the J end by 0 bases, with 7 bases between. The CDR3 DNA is TGTGCCAGCAGCCAAGCCAGCAGCTCTGGAAACACCATATATTTT. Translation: CASSQASSSGNTIYF.

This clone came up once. CDR3 sequence (DNA): TGTGCCAGCAGCCTGGAGGACAGGATGCTTGATGGCTACACCTTC. Protein product: CASSLEDRMLDGYTF. V and J are TRBV6-5 and TRBJ1-2; TRBD1 matches at 7 bases. Germline V lookup: CDR1 MNHEY, CDR2 SVGAGI. The junction had 13 bases not matched to a gene; V was cut back by 6 bases and J by 6 bases. The CDR3 consists of 15 residues.

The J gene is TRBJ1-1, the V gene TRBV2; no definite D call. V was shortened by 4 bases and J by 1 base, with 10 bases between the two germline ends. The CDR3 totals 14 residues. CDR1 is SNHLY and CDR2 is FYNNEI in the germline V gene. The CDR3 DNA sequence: TGTGCCAGCAGTGTTGCCAGGACGAACACTGAAGCTTTCTTT. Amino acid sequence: CASSVARTNTEAFF.

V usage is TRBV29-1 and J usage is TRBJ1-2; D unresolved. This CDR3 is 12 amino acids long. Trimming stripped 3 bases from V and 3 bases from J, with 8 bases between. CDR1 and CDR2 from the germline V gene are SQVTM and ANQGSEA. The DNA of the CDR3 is TGCAGCGTTGAGGGCAGGTACTATGGCTACACCTTC. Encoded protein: CSVEGRYYGYTF.

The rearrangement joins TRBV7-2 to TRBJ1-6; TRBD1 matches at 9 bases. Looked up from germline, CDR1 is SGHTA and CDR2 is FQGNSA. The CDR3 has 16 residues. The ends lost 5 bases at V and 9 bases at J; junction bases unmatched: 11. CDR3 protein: CASSLLTGTGTSPLHF. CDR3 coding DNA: TGTGCCAGCAGCCTACTAACCGGGACAGGGACTTCACCCCTCCACTTT.

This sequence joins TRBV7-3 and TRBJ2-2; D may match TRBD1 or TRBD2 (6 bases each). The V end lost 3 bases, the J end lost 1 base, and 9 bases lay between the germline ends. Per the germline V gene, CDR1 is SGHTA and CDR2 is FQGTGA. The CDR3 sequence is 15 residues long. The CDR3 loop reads CASSLGGLNTGELFF. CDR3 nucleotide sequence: TGTGCCAGCAGCTTGGGGGGCCTGAACACCGGGGAGCTGTTTTTT.

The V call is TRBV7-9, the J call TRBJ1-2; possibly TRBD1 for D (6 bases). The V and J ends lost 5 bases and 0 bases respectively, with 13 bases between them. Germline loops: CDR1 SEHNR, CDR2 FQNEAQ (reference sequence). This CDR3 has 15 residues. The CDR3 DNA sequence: TGTGCCAGCAGCCCAAGGACAGCTACTAACTATGGCTACACCTTC. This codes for CASSPRTATNYGYTF.

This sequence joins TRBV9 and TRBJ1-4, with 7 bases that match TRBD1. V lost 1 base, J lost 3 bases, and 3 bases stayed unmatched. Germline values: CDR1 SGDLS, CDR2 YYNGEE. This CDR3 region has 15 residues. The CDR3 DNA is TGTGCCAGCAGCGTAAAAACAGGGGCTAATGAAAAACTGTTTTTT. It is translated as CASSVKTGANEKLFF.

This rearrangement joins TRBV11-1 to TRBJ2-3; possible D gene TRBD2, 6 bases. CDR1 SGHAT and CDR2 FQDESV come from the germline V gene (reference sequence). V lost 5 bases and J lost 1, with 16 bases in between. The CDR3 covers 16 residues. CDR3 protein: CASSRGTLYRTDTQYF. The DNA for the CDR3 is TGTGCCAGCAGCCGCGGGACGCTTTATCGCACAGATACGCAGTATTTT.

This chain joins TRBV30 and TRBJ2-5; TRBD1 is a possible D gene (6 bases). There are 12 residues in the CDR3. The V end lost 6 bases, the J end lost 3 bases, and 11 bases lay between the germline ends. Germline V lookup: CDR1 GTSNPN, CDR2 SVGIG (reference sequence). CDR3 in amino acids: CACGQTEETQYF. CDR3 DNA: TGTGCCTGTGGACAGACAGAAGAGACCCAGTACTTC.

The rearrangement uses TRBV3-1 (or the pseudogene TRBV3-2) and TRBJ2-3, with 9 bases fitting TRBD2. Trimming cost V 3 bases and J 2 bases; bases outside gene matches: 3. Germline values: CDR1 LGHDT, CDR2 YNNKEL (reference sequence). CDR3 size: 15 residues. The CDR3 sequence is CASSHWTSDTDTQYF. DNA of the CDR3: TGTGCCAGCAGCCACTGGACTAGCGACACAGATACGCAGTATTTT.

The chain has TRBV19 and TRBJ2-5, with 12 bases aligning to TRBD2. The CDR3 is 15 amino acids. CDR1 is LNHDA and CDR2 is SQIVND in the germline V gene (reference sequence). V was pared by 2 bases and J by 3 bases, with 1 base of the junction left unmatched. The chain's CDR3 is CASSIWTSGEETQYF. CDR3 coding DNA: TGTGCCAGTAGTATATGGACTAGCGGGGAAGAGACCCAGTACTTC.

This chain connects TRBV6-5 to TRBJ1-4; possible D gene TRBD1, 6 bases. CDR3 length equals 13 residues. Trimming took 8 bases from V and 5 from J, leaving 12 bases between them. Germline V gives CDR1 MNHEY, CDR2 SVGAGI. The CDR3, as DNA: TGTGCCAGCGAGAGACAGGCGAATGAAAAACTGTTTTTT. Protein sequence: CASERQANEKLFF.

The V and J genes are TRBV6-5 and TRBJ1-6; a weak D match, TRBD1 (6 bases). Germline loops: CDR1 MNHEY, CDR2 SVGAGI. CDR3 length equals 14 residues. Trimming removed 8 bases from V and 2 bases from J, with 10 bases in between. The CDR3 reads CASSGGAYNSPLHF. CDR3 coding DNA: TGTGCCAGCTCCGGGGGCGCCTATAATTCACCCCTCCACTTT.

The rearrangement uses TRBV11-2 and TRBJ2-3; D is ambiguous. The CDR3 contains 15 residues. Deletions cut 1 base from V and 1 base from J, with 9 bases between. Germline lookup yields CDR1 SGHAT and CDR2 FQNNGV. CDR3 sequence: CASSLGDWRTDTQYF. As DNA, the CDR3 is TGTGCCAGCAGCTTAGGAGACTGGCGCACAGATACGCAGTATTTT. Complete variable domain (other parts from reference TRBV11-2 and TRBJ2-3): EAGVAQSPRYKIIEKRQSVAFWCNPISGHATLYWYQQILGQGPKLLIQFQNNGVVDDSQLPKDRFSAERLKGVDSTLKIQPAKLEDSAVYLCASSLGDWRTDTQYFGPGTRLTVL.

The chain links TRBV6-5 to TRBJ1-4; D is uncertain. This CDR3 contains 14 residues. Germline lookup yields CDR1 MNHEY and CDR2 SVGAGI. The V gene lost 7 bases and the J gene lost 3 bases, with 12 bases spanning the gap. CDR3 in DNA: TGTGCCAGCACCCGGGATTCGGCTAATGAAAAACTGTTTTTT. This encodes CASTRDSANEKLFF.

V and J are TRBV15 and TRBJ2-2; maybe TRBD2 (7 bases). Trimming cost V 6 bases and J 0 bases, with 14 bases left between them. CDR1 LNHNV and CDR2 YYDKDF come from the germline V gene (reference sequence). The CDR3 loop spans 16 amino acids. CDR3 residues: CATRGGGGPNTGELFF. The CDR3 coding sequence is TGTGCCACCAGAGGGGGAGGGGGTCCGAACACCGGGGAGCTGTTTTTT.

CDR3 sequence reads: CASSLEGGLGVETQYF. DNA of the CDR3: TGTGCCAGCAGCTTAGAGGGGGGATTGGGGGTCGAGACCCAGTACTTC. The chain is built from TRBV7-2 and TRBJ2-5, with D perhaps matching TRBD1 or TRBD2 (6 bases each). Per germline, CDR1 SGHTA and CDR2 FQGNSA. Trimming shortened V by 1 base and J by 5 bases, and 17 bases separated the two germline ends. The CDR3 runs to 16 residues.

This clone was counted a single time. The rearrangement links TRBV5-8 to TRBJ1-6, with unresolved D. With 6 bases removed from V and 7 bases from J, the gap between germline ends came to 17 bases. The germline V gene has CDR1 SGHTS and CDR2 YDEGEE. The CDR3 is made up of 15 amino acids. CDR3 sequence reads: CASISRPPGNSPLHF. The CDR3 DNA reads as TGTGCCAGCATCTCCCGGCCGCCGGGAAATTCACCCCTCCACTTT. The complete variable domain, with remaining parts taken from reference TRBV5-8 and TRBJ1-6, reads EAGVTQSPTHLIKTRGQQATLRCSPISGHTSVYWYQQALGLGLQFLLWYDEGEERNRGNFPPRFSGRQFPNYSSELNVNALELEDSALYLCASISRPPGNSPLHFGNGTRLTVT.

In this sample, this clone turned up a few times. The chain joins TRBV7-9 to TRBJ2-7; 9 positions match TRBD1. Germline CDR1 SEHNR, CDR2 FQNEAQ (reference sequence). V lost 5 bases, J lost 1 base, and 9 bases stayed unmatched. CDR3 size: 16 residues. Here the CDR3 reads CASSPLPGQGSYEQYF. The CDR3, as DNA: TGTGCCAGCAGCCCCCTACCGGGACAGGGATCCTACGAGCAGTACTTC.

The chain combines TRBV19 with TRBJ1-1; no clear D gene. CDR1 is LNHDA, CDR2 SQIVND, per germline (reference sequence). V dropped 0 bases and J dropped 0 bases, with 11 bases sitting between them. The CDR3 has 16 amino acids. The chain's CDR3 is CASSIEGTVMNTEAFF. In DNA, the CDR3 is TGTGCCAGTAGTATAGAAGGAACAGTCATGAACACTGAAGCTTTCTTT.

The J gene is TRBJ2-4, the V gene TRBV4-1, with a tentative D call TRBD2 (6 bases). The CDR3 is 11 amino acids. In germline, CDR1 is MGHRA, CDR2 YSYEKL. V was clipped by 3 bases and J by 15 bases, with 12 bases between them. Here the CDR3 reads CASSQRDSLYF. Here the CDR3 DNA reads TGCGCCAGCAGCCAGCGGGACTCCCTGTACTTC.

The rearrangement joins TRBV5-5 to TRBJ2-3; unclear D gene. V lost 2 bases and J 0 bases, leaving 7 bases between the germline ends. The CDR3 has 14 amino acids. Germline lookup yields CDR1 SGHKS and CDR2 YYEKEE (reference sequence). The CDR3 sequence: CASSFDRSTDTQYF. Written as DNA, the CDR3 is TGTGCCAGCAGCTTTGACCGGAGCACAGATACGCAGTATTTT. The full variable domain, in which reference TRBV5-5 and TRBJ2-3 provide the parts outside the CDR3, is DAGVTQSPTHLIKTRGQQVTLRCSPISGHKSVSWYQQVLGQGPQFIFQYYEKEERGRGNFPDRFSARQFPNYSSELNVNALLLGDSALYLCASSFDRSTDTQYFGPGTRLTVL.